A selection of T cell receptor beta chains follows, all from one sample in a study of T cell repertoires in cytomegalovirus infection. The antigens these receptors bind are not known. TCRdb called the reads again in MiXCR, with one record for every CDR3 protein. The top ten clones hold 9.5% to 15% of a sample with 650,000 to 900,000 distinct CDR3 sequences, approximately 32% of them seen once. Here the sequenced sample was cultured CD8+ T cells from PBMCs, taken from culture after CMV antigen stimulation. Receptor source: a human donor in good health (CMV status not recorded). Some clones in this sample may be carry-over from other donors' samples. Both conserved end residues are part of each CDR3. A D gene is named only where the DNA matches it firmly. Where a row states a size, it is once, few, many or the class of an expanded clone; other rows omit it.

v_call: TRBV29-1
clone_size: NA
d_call: TRBD2
j_call: TRBJ2-2
cdr3_aa: CSVEDAAGEHTGELFF
cdr3_nt: TGCAGCGTTGAAGATGCGGCGGGGGAGCACACCGGGGAGCTGTTTTTT

v_call: TRBV6-5
clone_size: few
d_call: NA
j_call: TRBJ2-7
cdr3_aa: CASSSSNEQYF
cdr3_nt: TGTGCCAGCAGTTCCAGTAACGAGCAGTACTTC

v_call: TRBV4-1
clone_size: few
d_call: NA
j_call: TRBJ2-7
cdr3_aa: CASSPTTGSSSYEQYF
cdr3_nt: TGCGCCAGCAGCCCGACTACAGGGTCTTCCTCCTACGAGCAGTACTTC

v_call: TRBV2
clone_size: few
d_call: TRBD2
j_call: TRBJ2-1
cdr3_aa: CARGLAGGNEQFF
cdr3_nt: TGTGCCAGGGGACTAGCGGGGGGCAATGAGCAGTTCTTC

v_call: TRBV6-2/TRBV6-3
clone_size: NA
d_call: NA
j_call: TRBJ2-3
cdr3_aa: CASSYIGESRDTQYF
cdr3_nt: TGTGCCAGCAGTTATATCGGGGAATCCAGAGATACGCAGTATTTT

v_call: TRBV10-3
clone_size: NA
d_call: TRBD1
j_call: TRBJ2-6
cdr3_aa: CAISESDREYSGANVLTF
cdr3_nt: TGTGCCATCAGTGAGTCAGACAGGGAATACTCTGGGGCCAACGTCCTGACTTTC

v_call: TRBV5-6
clone_size: NA
d_call: TRBD1
j_call: TRBJ1-5
cdr3_aa: CASSLNDRGRGGNQPQHF
cdr3_nt: TGTGCCAGCAGCTTGAACGACAGGGGGCGTGGGGGCAATCAGCCCCAGCATTTT

v_call: TRBV7-9
clone_size: NA
d_call: TRBD1
j_call: TRBJ2-4
cdr3_aa: CASDRDGNIQYF
cdr3_nt: TGTGCCAGTGACAGGGATGGAAACATTCAGTACTTC

v_call: TRBV7-8
clone_size: many
d_call: NA
j_call: TRBJ2-2
cdr3_aa: CASSTMTGELFF
cdr3_nt: TGTGCCAGCAGCACAATGACCGGGGAGCTGTTTTTT

v_call: TRBV25-1
clone_size: NA
d_call: TRBD1
j_call: TRBJ1-3
cdr3_aa: CASRPDRGRGNTIYF
cdr3_nt: TGTGCCAGCCGACCGGACAGGGGGAGGGGAAACACCATATATTTT

v_call: TRBV27
clone_size: NA
d_call: NA
j_call: TRBJ2-5
cdr3_aa: CASSLWAGEETQYF
cdr3_nt: TGTGCCAGCAGCCTCTGGGCAGGGGAAGAGACCCAGTACTTC

v_call: TRBV6-5
clone_size: few
d_call: TRBD1
j_call: TRBJ2-1
cdr3_aa: CASSYSTGLNEQFF
cdr3_nt: TGTGCCAGCAGTTACTCGACAGGGCTCAATGAGCAGTTCTTC

v_call: TRBV19
clone_size: few
d_call: TRBD1
j_call: TRBJ2-1
cdr3_aa: CASSTSGGASNEQFF
cdr3_nt: TGTGCCAGTAGTACCTCAGGGGGCGCTTCCAATGAGCAGTTCTTC

v_call: TRBV20-1
clone_size: NA
d_call: NA
j_call: TRBJ2-2
cdr3_aa: CSDRGGAGRTGELFF
cdr3_nt: TGCAGTGATAGAGGGGGGGCAGGGCGAACCGGGGAGCTGTTTTTT

v_call: TRBV7-9
clone_size: few
d_call: TRBD2
j_call: TRBJ2-1
cdr3_aa: CASMAGTRDEQFF
cdr3_nt: TGTGCCAGCATGGCAGGGACTAGGGATGAGCAGTTCTTC

v_call: TRBV27
clone_size: NA
d_call: NA
j_call: TRBJ2-1
cdr3_aa: CASSIRRNEQFF
cdr3_nt: TGTGCCAGCAGTATCAGGCGAAATGAGCAGTTCTTC

v_call: TRBV4-1
clone_size: NA
d_call: TRBD1
j_call: TRBJ2-3
cdr3_aa: CASSQEGGQGGTDTQYF
cdr3_nt: TGCGCCAGCAGCCAAGAAGGGGGACAGGGCGGCACAGATACGCAGTATTTT

v_call: TRBV12-3/TRBV12-4
clone_size: few
d_call: NA
j_call: TRBJ1-1
cdr3_aa: CASSHGGLNTEAFF
cdr3_nt: TGTGCCAGCAGCCATGGAGGGTTGAACACTGAAGCTTTCTTT

v_call: TRBV6-1
clone_size: few
d_call: NA
j_call: TRBJ1-1
cdr3_aa: CASRGGVTTEAFF
cdr3_nt: TGTGCCAGCCGAGGGGGGGTGACCACTGAAGCTTTCTTT

v_call: TRBV9
clone_size: NA
d_call: NA
j_call: TRBJ1-4
cdr3_aa: CASSVHAGPNEKLFF
cdr3_nt: TGTGCCAGCAGCGTACATGCCGGCCCTAATGAAAAACTGTTTTTT

v_call: TRBV7-4
clone_size: NA
d_call: NA
j_call: TRBJ1-5
cdr3_aa: CASSRYGQPQHF
cdr3_nt: TGTGCCAGCAGCCGGTACGGTCAGCCCCAGCATTTT

v_call: TRBV4-1
clone_size: NA
d_call: TRBD1
j_call: TRBJ1-5
cdr3_aa: CASSPGQMPKLPQHF
cdr3_nt: TGCGCCAGCAGCCCGGGACAGATGCCCAAGTTGCCCCAGCATTTT

v_call: TRBV7-6
clone_size: few
d_call: NA
j_call: TRBJ2-5
cdr3_aa: CASRRDWKTQYF
cdr3_nt: TGTGCCAGCAGGAGGGATTGGAAGACCCAGTACTTC

v_call: TRBV4-1
clone_size: few
d_call: NA
j_call: TRBJ1-5
cdr3_aa: CASSQENGNQPQHF
cdr3_nt: TGCGCCAGCAGCCAAGAGAACGGTAATCAGCCCCAGCATTTT

v_call: TRBV7-2
clone_size: NA
d_call: NA
j_call: TRBJ2-5
cdr3_aa: CASSSDHDQETQYF
cdr3_nt: TGTGCCAGCAGCTCAGACCATGACCAAGAGACCCAGTACTTC

v_call: TRBV12-3/TRBV12-4
clone_size: NA
d_call: NA
j_call: TRBJ1-5
cdr3_aa: CASTLRGGGWGNQPQHF
cdr3_nt: TGTGCCAGCACCTTACGTGGGGGGGGCTGGGGCAATCAGCCCCAGCATTTT

v_call: TRBV6-2/TRBV6-3
clone_size: NA
d_call: NA
j_call: TRBJ1-2
cdr3_aa: CASNPWRGYGYTF
cdr3_nt: TGTGCCAGCAATCCATGGAGGGGCTATGGCTACACCTTC

v_call: TRBV27
clone_size: NA
d_call: NA
j_call: TRBJ1-5
cdr3_aa: CASRGLKGSDQPQHF
cdr3_nt: TGTGCCAGCAGAGGGTTAAAAGGCTCGGATCAGCCCCAGCATTTT

v_call: TRBV7-9
clone_size: few
d_call: NA
j_call: TRBJ1-6
cdr3_aa: CASGAYSYNSPLHF
cdr3_nt: TGTGCCAGCGGGGCTTACTCCTATAATTCACCCCTCCACTTT

v_call: TRBV27
clone_size: NA
d_call: NA
j_call: TRBJ1-1
cdr3_aa: CASGPQYTEAFF
cdr3_nt: TGTGCCAGCGGGCCGCAGTACACTGAAGCTTTCTTT

v_call: TRBV29-1
clone_size: NA
d_call: NA
j_call: TRBJ1-2
cdr3_aa: CSPERGYGYTF
cdr3_nt: TGTAGCCCAGAAAGGGGGTACGGCTACACCTTC

v_call: TRBV5-5
clone_size: NA
d_call: TRBD1
j_call: TRBJ2-7
cdr3_aa: CASMDEDRVFYEQYF
cdr3_nt: TGTGCCAGCATGGACGAGGACAGGGTTTTCTACGAGCAGTACTTC

v_call: TRBV7-2
clone_size: many
d_call: TRBD2
j_call: TRBJ2-3
cdr3_aa: CASSLAGGFLSTDTQYF
cdr3_nt: TGTGCCAGCAGCCTAGCGGGGGGCTTTCTTAGCACAGATACGCAGTATTTT

v_call: TRBV9
clone_size: NA
d_call: TRBD2
j_call: TRBJ2-5
cdr3_aa: CASSTSGGPQETQYF
cdr3_nt: TGTGCCAGCAGTACAAGCGGGGGGCCCCAAGAGACCCAGTACTTC

v_call: TRBV6-1
clone_size: NA
d_call: TRBD2
j_call: TRBJ2-7
cdr3_aa: CASSVYGLAGGEQYF
cdr3_nt: TGTGCCAGCAGTGTTTACGGACTAGCGGGGGGTGAGCAGTACTTC

v_call: TRBV11-2
clone_size: NA
d_call: TRBD1
j_call: TRBJ1-2
cdr3_aa: CASSLGQGPGYTF
cdr3_nt: TGTGCCAGCAGCTTAGGACAGGGGCCAGGCTACACCTTC

v_call: TRBV5-4
clone_size: few
d_call: TRBD1
j_call: TRBJ2-3
cdr3_aa: CASRIIGTAASTDTQYF
cdr3_nt: TGTGCCAGCAGGATAATAGGGACAGCGGCTAGCACAGATACGCAGTATTTT

v_call: TRBV18
clone_size: NA
d_call: TRBD2
j_call: TRBJ2-3
cdr3_aa: CASSGSGGTDTQYF
cdr3_nt: TGTGCCAGCTCAGGAAGCGGGGGAACAGATACGCAGTATTTT

v_call: TRBV11-2
clone_size: NA
d_call: TRBD2
j_call: TRBJ2-7
cdr3_aa: CASSLGASGVYEQYF
cdr3_nt: TGTGCCAGCAGCTTAGGGGCTAGCGGGGTCTACGAGCAGTACTTC

v_call: TRBV9
clone_size: NA
d_call: TRBD2
j_call: TRBJ2-2
cdr3_aa: CASSAAPSGGPTGELFF
cdr3_nt: TGTGCCAGCAGCGCCGCCCCGAGCGGGGGGCCCACCGGGGAGCTGTTTTTT

v_call: TRBV28
clone_size: NA
d_call: NA
j_call: TRBJ2-5
cdr3_aa: CASSTPKGAETQYF
cdr3_nt: TGTGCCAGCAGTACCCCCAAAGGGGCCGAGACCCAGTACTTC

v_call: TRBV27
clone_size: few
d_call: NA
j_call: TRBJ2-7
cdr3_aa: CASTPGGHPNEQYF
cdr3_nt: TGTGCCAGCACCCCTGGGGGCCACCCCAACGAGCAGTACTTC

v_call: TRBV12-3/TRBV12-4
clone_size: NA
d_call: NA
j_call: TRBJ1-4
cdr3_aa: CASSFTGPEVLFF
cdr3_nt: TGTGCCAGCAGTTTCACAGGGCCGGAAGTTCTGTTTTTT

v_call: TRBV15
clone_size: NA
d_call: NA
j_call: TRBJ2-7
cdr3_aa: CATGERGIWSYEQYF
cdr3_nt: TGTGCCACCGGGGAGAGGGGGATTTGGTCCTACGAGCAGTACTTC

v_call: TRBV7-6
clone_size: NA
d_call: NA
j_call: TRBJ2-1
cdr3_aa: CASSFMGPREQFF
cdr3_nt: TGTGCCAGCAGCTTTATGGGGCCGAGGGAGCAGTTCTTC

v_call: TRBV5-5
clone_size: NA
d_call: NA
j_call: TRBJ1-2
cdr3_aa: CASSSVPSGYTF
cdr3_nt: TGTGCCAGCAGCTCCGTTCCCTCCGGCTACACCTTC

v_call: TRBV25-1
clone_size: few
d_call: NA
j_call: TRBJ2-5
cdr3_aa: CASSELDPGETQYF
cdr3_nt: TGTGCCAGCAGTGAACTAGACCCTGGGGAGACCCAGTACTTC

v_call: TRBV7-2
clone_size: many
d_call: TRBD1
j_call: TRBJ2-1
cdr3_aa: CASSSDDPGGLPNEQFF
cdr3_nt: TGTGCCAGCAGTTCTGACGATCCAGGGGGCCTCCCCAATGAGCAGTTCTTC

v_call: TRBV2
clone_size: few
d_call: NA
j_call: TRBJ2-1
cdr3_aa: CASSPTNRGNEQFF
cdr3_nt: TGTGCCAGCAGTCCGACGAACAGAGGCAATGAGCAGTTCTTC

v_call: TRBV19
clone_size: NA
d_call: NA
j_call: TRBJ1-1
cdr3_aa: CASIQEETTTHYTEAFF
cdr3_nt: TGTGCCAGTATCCAAGAGGAAACAACTACTCACTACACTGAAGCTTTCTTT

v_call: TRBV4-1
clone_size: NA
d_call: NA
j_call: TRBJ2-7
cdr3_aa: CASSHRDGTYEQYF
cdr3_nt: TGCGCCAGCAGCCACCGGGACGGAACCTACGAGCAGTACTTC

v_call: TRBV27
clone_size: NA
d_call: TRBD2
j_call: TRBJ2-5
cdr3_aa: CASSHRTSGSRRETQYF
cdr3_nt: TGTGCCAGCAGTCACCGGACTAGCGGGAGCCGTAGGGAGACCCAGTACTTC

v_call: TRBV28
clone_size: NA
d_call: TRBD1
j_call: TRBJ1-2
cdr3_aa: CASSLIGTEPNYGYTF
cdr3_nt: TGTGCCAGCAGTTTAATTGGGACAGAACCTAACTATGGCTACACCTTC

v_call: TRBV7-6
clone_size: many
d_call: NA
j_call: TRBJ1-1
cdr3_aa: CASSPPYEDPFWPEAFF
cdr3_nt: TGTGCCAGCAGCCCACCTTATGAGGATCCCTTTTGGCCTGAAGCTTTCTTT

v_call: TRBV28
clone_size: few
d_call: TRBD1
j_call: TRBJ2-5
cdr3_aa: CASKPDRGQGETQYF
cdr3_nt: TGTGCCAGCAAACCGGACAGGGGGCAGGGAGAGACCCAGTACTTC

v_call: TRBV11-3
clone_size: few
d_call: NA
j_call: TRBJ1-1
cdr3_aa: CASSSGFPNTEAFF
cdr3_nt: TGTGCCAGCAGCTCCGGGTTCCCGAACACTGAAGCTTTCTTT

v_call: TRBV7-9
clone_size: NA
d_call: TRBD2
j_call: TRBJ2-3
cdr3_aa: CASSLAEIAGVTDTQYF
cdr3_nt: TGTGCCAGCAGCTTAGCGGAAATAGCGGGGGTCACAGATACGCAGTATTTT

v_call: TRBV7-9
clone_size: few
d_call: TRBD1
j_call: TRBJ1-1
cdr3_aa: CASSSYYTGVGTEAFF
cdr3_nt: TGTGCCAGCAGCTCATATTACACAGGGGTGGGCACTGAAGCTTTCTTT